This paragraph covers one T cell receptor (beta chain) sequence. Its antigen is unknown. Within one base of it there is no much larger clone, and no base qualities were kept. The source of the sample is a study of cytomegalovirus exposure and HLA in healthy donors (dated by TCRdb to about 2017). With respect to the entire study: An earlier analysis of roughly 570 of the donors reported over 250 Gb of sequence data and 95 million to 140 million unique TCR beta sequences obtained from approximately 180 million T cells. An early release covering about 600 HLA-typed donors comprised 300 to 350 gigabases of sequencing data and 85 million to 100 million unique TCR sequences. Of the 398 genotyped donors, about 84% fell in the genetic ancestry cluster associated with self-reported Caucasian donors. The study aimed to test whether signatures of past pathogen exposure could be identified by cataloging public T cell receptors. Using immunosequencing, the study profiled T cell repertoires from 500 to 800 subjects and related those repertoires to cytomegalovirus serostatus. In addition to the first cohort of around 670 subjects, a separate validation cohort of under 150 different subjects was used. To predict cytomegalovirus infection status, the study brought together high-throughput TCR immunosequencing, statistical association of individual TCRs with disease status, and machine learning. To study patterns of TCR occurrence, a later analysis re-analyzed previously published TCR beta repertoires from several hundred donors and added high-resolution HLA genotyping. In the later analysis, no new phenotypic data were used to find candidate immune exposures; instead, reliance was placed on TCR beta sequences and their occurrence across donors. To decide whether each TCR beta V gene segment behaved as functional or pseudogenic, an earlier analysis of approximately 620 of the donors relied on high-throughput TCR beta sequencing. Donor age, sex, ethnicity and CMV serostatus were compiled alongside the repertoire data. A later genetic analysis took genome-wide SNP genotypes for about three fifths of the roughly 670 donors and used that subset as a discovery cohort. Every discovery cohort repertoire had been produced on one sequencing platform. Class I and class II HLA loci were covered by the typing at four-digit resolution. The number of typed donors differed by locus: about 629-630 for A, B, C, DRB1 and DQB1; approximately 520 for DQA1; over 600 for DPA1; and around 470 for DPB1. About 5 DR-DQ haplotypes were handled as single units for association and clustering, since linkage in the cohort was strong. On average, about 240,000 unique TCR beta nucleotide sequences were sequenced per donor among several hundred genotyped donors of the cohort, with roughly 20% of those sequences being non-productive.

Based on the germline V gene (reference sequence), the CDR1 and CDR2 sequences are PRHDT and FYEKMQ. V is cut back by 6 bases and J by 7 bases, with 17 bases in the junction unmatched. Its CDR3 holds 18 amino acids, cysteine through phenylalanine. Only CDR3 DNA remains: 54 bases, in frame from the first base. Here is what the overall study found, with its caveats: A total of 150 to 200 TCR beta chains were listed by the study as associated with cytomegalovirus. Correlated functional status among segregating V segments might reflect linkage disequilibrium, but an unknown experimental factor could not be ruled out. The cohort was sequenced for TCR beta chains only, and without alpha or paired-chain data the features that could be detected were limited. In vitro tests confirmed that a few of the cytomegalovirus-associated TCR beta chains recognize cytomegalovirus antigens. Compared with the approximately 700-donor mean, donors in an Asian-associated ancestry cluster had fewer N-insertions in productive TCRs, according to a later genetic analysis. HLA typing was unavailable for some donors at each locus, so association tests used only the typed subset. Across donors, most TCR sequences were observed very rarely, whereas some public TCRs were present in many individuals. A cluster of highly shared sequence variants was judged likely to be a technical artifact of the sequencing pipeline. Roughly uniform sequencing depth across donors was assumed in presence/absence analyses, although this assumption may not hold. When HLA alleles, especially DR and DQ, strongly co-occurred, TCR associations were difficult to assign to individual alleles. V-gene and J-gene trimming of TCR beta chains was associated with a missense DCLRE1C variant in a later genetic analysis, and the association was replicated in an independent cohort. In an earlier analysis of 587 of the donors, most TCR beta V segments appeared in productive rearrangements about 87% or about 30% of the time, broadly matching IMGT annotations. According to a later analysis, parvovirus B19, influenza, CMV and Epstein-Barr virus appeared linked to several top co-occurrence clusters. In a later analysis, the rate of TCR association differed among HLA loci, with DRB1 alleles having the most associated TCRs and HLA-C alleles having the fewest. Because the 87-base-pair reads could not distinguish some IMGT-functional V segments, including TRBV6-2 and TRBV6-3, those segments were excluded. In a later analysis, more than 15,000 TCR beta sequences were associated with specific HLA alleles at a false discovery rate of 0.05. Immune exposure information for the cohort was limited to CMV serostatus. Most CMV-associated TCR beta chains appeared to be HLA-restricted in a later analysis, and the HLA associations seemed to be driven largely by CMV exposure. Some 15 rarely observed V segments, including chromosome 9 orphons, were excluded from the earlier analysis of several hundred of the donors because counts were too low. In a later analysis, HLA-associated TCR beta chains showed more clonal expansion and lower generation probabilities than non-associated chains that were equally common. In both the original and validation cohorts, the classifier was reported to diagnose cytomegalovirus status with high specificity and sensitivity. A further reported finding was that TCR beta sequences accurately predicted the HLA-A and HLA-B alleles for most subjects in the first cohort. The authors suggested that the approach could potentially be extended to other disease states and immunological phenotypes.

Library preparation used the immunoSEQ multiplex PCR assay. For the multiplex PCR, a mixture combining 60 forward primers for TCR Vbeta segments and 13 reverse primers for TCR Jbeta segments was used. Amplification of the CDR3 region of rearranged TCR beta genes was performed with a multiplex PCR assay on genomic DNA. Amplified TCR beta libraries were sequenced as 87-base-pair reads on the Illumina HiSeq System. In the paper's pipeline: Across the roughly 600 repertoires, a later analysis counted 78 million or so unique TCR beta chains, 9 million to 14 million of which were shared by at least two donors. A nearest-neighbor algorithm error-corrected the raw reads and collapsed the reads into unique sequences, merging closely related sequences to remove PCR and sequencing errors. V, D and J gene segments were assigned by aligning CDR3 sequences to IMGT reference sequences. For a sequence to be retained, at least a six-nucleotide match to both a V gene segment and a J gene segment was required. Rearrangements were called productive when the CDR3 lacked stop codons and stayed in frame with V and J; all others were non-productive. Following IMGT convention, CDR3 was defined as the stretch from the second conserved V-encoded cysteine to the conserved J-encoded phenylalanine. The earlier analysis of 587 of the donors excluded any sequence lacking an unambiguous match to a single V gene segment. An earlier analysis of 500 to 600 of the donors classified V segments as functional when productive rearrangements were above 56.7% and as segregating when the standard deviation between donors was above 5%. A statistical classification framework was built for diagnosing cytomegalovirus status from the catalog of TCR beta chain sequences. In a later analysis, V and J genes were assigned by comparing TCR nucleotide sequences against IMGT/GENE-DB human TR gene sequences. The TCRdist pipeline was used in a later analysis to assign CDR3 sequences and most-parsimonious VDJ recombination scenarios. A later analysis defined each TCR beta chain by its CDR3 amino acid sequence plus V-gene family, and excluded reads lacking a unique V-gene family. As a way to deal with suspected cross-contamination and a sequencing artifact, a later analysis dropped roughly 620 nucleotide sequences that were highly shared and had low generation probability. In a later analysis, a clonal expansion index for each public chain was calculated from normalized within-repertoire ranks of inferred template counts. Generation probabilities in a later analysis came from a VDJ recombination model fitted to out-of-frame rearrangements, and those results were checked against IGoR. Hypergeometric tests were used in a later analysis to score TCR-TCR, TCR-HLA and TCR-CMV co-occurrence, with a repertoire-size bias correction applied to the TCR pairs. In a later analysis, false discovery rates were estimated by permuting HLA or CMV assignments 20 times. In a later analysis, co-occurring TCRs were grouped using DBSCAN, with TCRdist sequence similarity added in when clustering inside HLA-allele-positive subsets. Co-occurrence clustering excluded repertoires with fewer than 30,000 or more than 120,000 public chains, plus five with anomalous nucleotide sharing. The table comes from immuneACCESS by way of TCRdb, which keeps in-frame sequences with V and J called. Part of the clones is missing from these tables; in studies checked, under half for an unresolved V gene and the rest for unknown reasons. V and J calls and clone size follow that table, whereas D and trimming were derived from the DNA. The sample data list about 89,000 clones, and around a tenth of these were observed just once. Of the sample, about 4.7% falls within the top ten clones.

The cohort consisted of 650 to 850 healthy bone marrow donors. Cohort members were all nominally healthy when sampled, although unrecorded immune exposures were likely present. The donor was CMV seropositive and was included in the group of some 290 seropositive cohort members. Each donor provided a peripheral blood sample, and peripheral blood mononuclear cells were used for TCR beta sequencing. Genomic DNA extraction from the blood cell samples was performed with the Qiagen DNeasy Blood Extraction Kit. This chain joins TRBV13 to TRBJ2-1, with 11 middle bases fitting TRBD1. Sequenced input: PBMCs. The receptor was isolated from a man between 50 and 59 years old in good health and CMV-seropositive. In nucleotides, the sequence is TGTGCCAGCAGGCTTTCGTTCGTCCGGGACAGGGGGGATAATGAGCAGTTCTTC. Its product reads: CASRLSFVRDRGDNEQFF. The variable domain in full, with residues beyond the CDR3 obtained from the reference TRBV13 and TRBJ2-1 genes, is AAGVIQSPRHLIKEKRETATLKCYPIPRHDTVYWYQQGPGQDPQFLISFYEKMQSDKGSIPDRFSAQQFSDYHSELNMSSLELGDSALYFCASRLSFVRDRGDNEQFFGPGTRLTVL.